The 30 T cell receptor beta chains presented below share a single source sample, sequenced in a study of T cell repertoires in cytomegalovirus infection. MiXCR was run by TCRdb on the reads, yielding one entry per CDR3 protein. The sample includes about 110,000 distinct CDR3 sequences, around 9.1% seen only once; the top ten take over 25%. No antigens are known for them. Sequences were obtained from PBMCs, sequenced either directly or after in vitro stimulation (not recorded which). These receptor sequences come from a human donor in good health (CMV status not recorded). Some clones in this sample may be carry-over from other donors' samples.

The V and J genes are TRBV7-3 and TRBJ1-1; no clear D gene. The CDR3 has 14 amino acids. V was pared by 2 bases and J by 4 bases, with 11 bases between. Germline V CDR1 and CDR2: SGHTA, FQGTGA. CDR3 protein: CASSLLPPRTEAFF. In DNA form, the CDR3 reads TGTGCCAGCAGCTTACTCCCCCCCCGCACTGAAGCTTTCTTT.

This clonotype was counted many times. This sequence joins TRBV6-1 and TRBJ2-1; 12 bases fit TRBD2. With 6 bases clipped from V and 4 bases from J, the junction kept 7 bases outside the gene matches. The CDR3 length is 16 residues. CDR1 MNHNS and CDR2 SASEGT come from the germline V gene. DNA for the CDR3: TGTGCCAGCAGCCTATCGACTAGCGGGAGATACAATGAGCAGTTCTTC. It is translated as CASSLSTSGRYNEQFF.

There are many counts of this clonotype. The V gene is TRBV7-2, the J gene TRBJ2-2, with D possibly being TRBD1 or TRBD2 (5 bases each). The CDR3 contains 14 residues. V was clipped by 4 bases and J by 7 bases, with 13 bases between them. Germline V gene sequence: CDR1 SGHTA, CDR2 FQGNSA. The CDR3 here is CASSSGTSGGELFF. DNA of the CDR3: TGTGCCAGCAGCTCGGGGACGTCGGGCGGGGAGCTGTTTTTT.

The CDR3 bases are TGTGCCAGCAGCTTCCCGGGACAGGCCTCGCGAAACTATGGCTACACCTTC. Translated: CASSFPGQASRNYGYTF. The genes are TRBV11-1 and TRBJ1-2; TRBD1 matches 8 bases. The V segment lost 3 bases and the J segment 2 bases; nucleotides outside the gene matches: 11. CDR3 length equals 17 residues. Germline values: CDR1 SGHAT, CDR2 FQDESV (reference sequence).

This clonotype appeared many times. Its ends do not fully match the called genes, so a read error is possible. V is TRBV7-3 and J is TRBJ2-1, with D perhaps TRBD1 (5 bases). Germline CDR1 is SGHTA and CDR2 is FQGTGA. This CDR3 has 19 amino acids. CDR3 region: CASSLSTGVGPSSYNEQFF. CDR3 nucleotides: TGTGCCAGCAGTTTAAGTACAGGCGTAGGCCCCAGCTCCTACAATGAGCAGTTCTTC.

This clonotype was seen repeatedly, ten times or more. V is TRBV7-8 and J is TRBJ2-5; TRBD2 matches at 11 bases. Germline loops: CDR1 SGHVS, CDR2 FQNEAQ. Trimming cost V 0 bases and J 4 bases; bases outside gene matches: 4. CDR3 length: 16 residues. The CDR3, as DNA: TGTGCCAGCAGCTTAGCGGGACTAGCGGCGGGAGAGACCCAGTACTTC. Protein product: CASSLAGLAAGETQYF.

The J gene is TRBJ1-4, the V gene TRBV20-1; TRBD1 matches at 8 bases. Per the germline V gene, CDR1 is DFQATT and CDR2 is SNEGSKA (reference sequence). CDR3 length: 17 residues. V gave up 5 bases and J gave up 3 bases; unmatched junction bases: 14. CDR3 sequence reads: CSAGGTGWFGPNEKLFF. CDR3 DNA: TGCAGTGCTGGTGGGACAGGATGGTTTGGGCCTAATGAAAAACTGTTTTTT.

The table lists this clonotype with many counts. V is TRBV18 and J is TRBJ2-3; 7 bases are shared with TRBD2. CDR1 and CDR2 (germline): KGHSH, LQKENI. This CDR3 is 14 amino acids long. V lost 3 bases to trimming and J lost 4 bases; unmatched junction nucleotides: 4. The CDR3 DNA follows: TGTGCCAGCTCACCTGCGGGAGTGCCAGATACGCAGTATTTT. Encoded protein: CASSPAGVPDTQYF.

This clonotype has only a few counts. The chain is built from TRBV3-1 and TRBJ1-1; TRBD1 aligns across 10 bases. Germline V gene data show CDR1 as LGHDT and CDR2 as YNNKEL (reference sequence). CDR3 size: 13 residues. Trimming cost V 3 bases and J 7 bases; bases outside gene matches: 2. DNA for the CDR3: TGTGCCAGCAGCCATGGGACAGGGGTTGAAGCTTTCTTT. Its protein product is CASSHGTGVEAFF.

V gene TRBV6-1 combines with J gene TRBJ2-1; D perhaps matches TRBD2 (5 bases). The CDR3 is 16 residues long. V lost 6 bases to trimming and J lost 6 bases, with 21 bases between them. Germline-derived CDR1 and CDR2 are MNHNS and SASEGT. The CDR3 sequence: CASRTPGIPLTNEQFF. The CDR3 bases are TGTGCCAGCAGAACCCCCGGGATACCCCTAACCAATGAGCAGTTCTTC.

This clonotype was seen a single time. At one of its ends the junction is not consistent with the germline gene, which may arise from a read error. The CDR3 DNA reads TGCGCCAGCAGCTTGGATAGCGGGAGTCGGTACGAGCCGTACTTC. Protein product: CASSLDSGSRYEPYF. The J gene is TRBJ2-7, the V gene TRBV5-1, with 9 bases matching TRBD2. Germline V gene lookup returns CDR1 SGHRS and CDR2 YFSETQ. The CDR3 contains 15 residues.

V usage is TRBV12-3 or TRBV12-4 and J usage is TRBJ2-1, with 9 bases matching TRBD2. The V segment lost 3 bases and the J segment 7 bases; nucleotides outside the gene matches: 1. CDR3 size: 13 residues. The DNA of the CDR3 is TGTGCCAGCAGTTTTACTAGCGGGAATGAGCAGTTCTTC. This codes for CASSFTSGNEQFF.

V gene TRBV19 combines with J gene TRBJ1-5; 8 positions match TRBD1. The germline V gene has CDR1 LNHDA and CDR2 SQIVND (reference sequence). V was clipped by 11 bases and J by 7 bases; unmatched bases: 7. The CDR3 sequence is 12 residues long. The CDR3 region is CAGRTGSQPQHF. CDR3 nucleotide sequence: TGTGCCGGAAGGACAGGGAGCCAGCCCCAGCATTTT. Complete variable domain (other parts from reference TRBV19 and TRBJ1-5): DGGITQSPKYLFRKEGQNVTLSCEQNLNHDAMYWYRQDPGQGLRLIYYSQIVNDFQKGDIAEGYSVSREKKESFPLTVTSAQKNPTAFYLCAGRTGSQPQHFGDGTRLSIL.

This chain links TRBV29-1 with TRBJ2-1, with a weak D call TRBD1 (6 bases). The V end was cut by 4 bases, the J end by 5 bases, with 15 bases between. Germline V gives CDR1 SQVTM, CDR2 ANQGSEA. The length of the CDR3 is 14 residues. The CDR3 loop is CSVADRRYNNEQFF. In DNA, the CDR3 is TGCAGCGTTGCCGACAGGAGATATAACAATGAGCAGTTCTTC.

This clonotype was picked up many times. This sequence joins TRBV19 and TRBJ1-4; a weak D match, TRBD1 (6 bases). V was cut by 3 bases and J by 7 bases, with 12 bases left in between. CDR3 length: 14 residues. The germline CDR1 and CDR2 sequences are LNHDA and SQIVND (reference sequence). DNA of the CDR3: TGTGCCAGTAGTATTTGGGGGGCGGCTGAAAAACTGTTTTTT. Residues: CASSIWGAAEKLFF.

V and J are TRBV6-2 or TRBV6-3 and TRBJ2-7; 9 bases are shared with TRBD2. The length of the CDR3 is 16 residues. The J segment lost 2 bases and the V segment lost 0 bases, leaving 5 bases of the junction unmatched. CDR1 is MNHEY, CDR2 SVGEGT, per germline. CDR3 region: CASSYSASGTPYEQYF. The CDR3 DNA reads TGTGCCAGCAGTTACTCGGCTAGCGGGACTCCCTACGAGCAGTACTTC.

At least ten counts were recorded for this clonotype. This chain uses TRBV6-6 with TRBJ1-2, with unresolved D. Germline CDR1 reads MNHNY; CDR2 reads SVGAGI (reference sequence). V gave up 5 bases and J gave up 6 bases, with 16 bases separating them. The CDR3 loop spans 14 amino acids. CDR3 sequence reads: CASSTTPESNGYTF. The CDR3 coding sequence is TGTGCCAGCAGTACTACCCCTGAATCTAATGGCTACACCTTC.

This chain joins TRBV6-8 and TRBJ1-3; 8 nucleotides agree with TRBD1. Trimming removed 3 bases from V and 4 bases from J; junction bases left unmatched: 5. CDR3 size: 15 residues. The germline gives CDR1 MNHGY, CDR2 SAAAGT. CDR3 residues: CASSYQGARGNTIYF. Here the CDR3 DNA reads TGTGCCAGCAGTTATCAGGGGGCTCGCGGAAACACCATATATTTT.

There are many counts of this clonotype. CDR3 coding DNA: TGTGCCACCAGTGATTTTATAGGGCAGGGCTGGGGGGATGAGCAGTTCTTC. As protein: CATSDFIGQGWGDEQFF. The genes are TRBV24-1 and TRBJ2-1; weak D call: TRBD2 (6 bases). V lost 1 base to trimming and J lost 8 bases, with 20 bases between them. In germline, CDR1 is KGHDR, CDR2 SFDVKD. The CDR3 length is 17 residues.

This clonotype appeared many times. The chain has TRBV6-2 or TRBV6-3 and TRBJ2-5; 7 bases align to TRBD1. V lost 2 bases, J lost 0 bases, and 3 bases stayed unmatched. Germline lookup yields CDR1 MNHEY and CDR2 SVGEGT. The CDR3 totals 15 residues. The DNA for the CDR3 is TGTGCCAGCAGTTACGGACAGGAGGACCAAGAGACCCAGTACTTC. Translation gives CASSYGQEDQETQYF.

Concerning this clonotype itself: A much larger clone differs from this one at a single base, so this may be a read error. The gene calls are TRBV4-3 and TRBJ2-1; D is unclear. The CDR3 length is 15 residues. The germline CDR1 and CDR2 sequences are LGHNA and YSLEER. CDR3 sequence reads: CASSQGGVTYNEQLF. Written as DNA, the CDR3 is TGCGCCAGCAGCCAAGGCGGAGTAACCTACAATGAGCAGCTCTTC.

This clonotype has a count of ten or more. The chain links TRBV7-6 to TRBJ2-1, with TRBD2 matching 7 bases. The CDR3 consists of 17 residues. Germline-derived CDR1 and CDR2 are SGHVS and FNYEAQ. The V gene end was trimmed by 1 base and the J gene end by 5 bases; junction bases not matched to a gene: 11. In DNA, the CDR3 is TGTGCCAGCAGCTTAGACAGCCGCGGGAGAATCGACAATGAGCAGTTCTTC. Its translation: CASSLDSRGRIDNEQFF.

This rearrangement joins TRBV27 to TRBJ2-2, with D possibly being TRBD2 (5 bases). The CDR3 extends over 11 amino acids. V lost 6 bases and J 8 bases, leaving 7 bases between the germline ends. Per the germline V gene, CDR1 is MNHEY and CDR2 is SMNVEV (reference sequence). CDR3 in amino acids: CASRSGGELFF. The DNA of the CDR3 is TGTGCCAGCAGGTCGGGAGGGGAGCTGTTTTTT.

This clonotype was counted a few times. This rearrangement joins TRBV28 to TRBJ1-1; D gene ambiguous. Trimming shortened V by 4 bases and J by 1 base, and 10 bases separated the two germline ends. Germline-derived CDR1 and CDR2 are MDHEN and SYDVKM. This CDR3 spans 14 amino acids. As DNA, the CDR3 is TGTGCCAGCAGTTCCCCGGACGGGAACACTGAAGCTTTCTTT. Translation: CASSSPDGNTEAFF.

The chain employs TRBV4-3 and TRBJ2-1; 13 bases are shared with TRBD2. The CDR3 spans 17 residues. V dropped 1 base and J dropped 7; count of bases not matched to a gene: 7. The V gene's germline CDR1 is LGHNA and CDR2 YSLEER. CDR3 nucleotide sequence: TGCGCCAGCAGCCAAGGTTGGACTAGCGGGAGTGAGAATGAGCAGTTCTTC. Translated: CASSQGWTSGSENEQFF.

The table lists this clonotype with many counts. CDR3 loop: CASSYLFGQGDTEAFF. The DNA for the CDR3 is TGTGCCAGCAGTTACCTATTTGGACAGGGGGACACTGAAGCTTTCTTT. The V gene is TRBV6-2 or TRBV6-3, the J gene TRBJ1-1; 10 bases line up with TRBD1. This CDR3 spans 16 amino acids. The V segment lost 2 bases and the J segment 3 bases; nucleotides outside the gene matches: 6. Germline lookup yields CDR1 MNHEY and CDR2 SVGEGT.

The V and J genes are TRBV4-3 and TRBJ1-1; D gene uncertain. CDR1 is LGHNA, CDR2 YSLEER, per germline. The CDR3 has 14 amino acids. The V and J ends lost 2 bases and 0 bases respectively, with 7 bases between them. CDR3 residues: CASSQWGVNTEAFF. DNA for the CDR3: TGCGCCAGCAGCCAATGGGGTGTGAACACTGAAGCTTTCTTT.

This clonotype was seen repeatedly, ten times or more. The chain is built from TRBV7-2 and TRBJ2-5; tentatively, D is TRBD1 (6 bases). Between the trimmed V and J ends, which lost 4 bases and 0 bases, there was a span of 12 bases. The CDR3 is 15 amino acids. Germline loops: CDR1 SGHTA, CDR2 FQGNSA. In DNA, the CDR3 is TGTGCCAGCAGCTCGCTGGGGGCCCACCAAGAGACCCAGTACTTC. Translating it yields CASSSLGAHQETQYF.

The table lists this clonotype with many counts. V gene TRBV7-2 combines with J gene TRBJ2-5, with D possibly being TRBD1 (5 bases). V lost 4 bases and J lost 4, with 16 bases in between. Per germline, CDR1 SGHTA and CDR2 FQGNSA. This CDR3 comprises 15 residues. CDR3 nucleotides: TGTGCCAGCAGCTCAGTAGGGGCTGTTGGAGAGACCCAGTACTTC. This sequence encodes CASSSVGAVGETQYF.

This clonotype has at least ten counts. The V and J genes are TRBV7-6 and TRBJ2-2, with 7 bases aligning to TRBD2. The CDR3 extends over 16 amino acids. Looked up from germline, CDR1 is SGHVS and CDR2 is FNYEAQ. The V and J ends lost 2 bases and 4 bases, in that order; junction bases with no gene match: 7. CDR3 sequence (DNA): TGTGCCAGCAGCTTAAATCAGGGCGGGGGCACCGGGGAGCTGTTTTTT. Its protein product is CASSLNQGGGTGELFF. Based on the CDR3 plus reference TRBV7-6 and TRBJ2-2, the full variable domain is GAGVSQSPRYKVTKRGQDVALRCDPISGHVSLYWYRQALGQGPEFLTYFNYEAQQDKSGLPNDRFSAERPEGSISTLTIQRTEQRDSAMYRCASSLNQGGGTGELFFGEGSRLTVL.